These T cell receptor beta chains were read from a single sample in a study of blood T cells in healthy people across ages. MiXCR was run by TCRdb on the 5' RACE reads, yielding one entry per CDR3 protein. The data contain about 720,000 distinct CDR3 sequences, roughly 25% of them singletons. These data were also filed under a second study, of T cells of mothers and their children.

Sequencing used blood. Every receptor here comes from a boy between 10 and 17 years old in good health. Each CDR3 is given with its conserved first and last residue. Fields, in order: J gene, V gene, D gene, clone size, CDR3 protein, CDR3 DNA. The D gene is left open where the match is weak. Clone sizes are given selectively: once, few, many, or a class where the clone is expanded.

TRBJ1-5,TRBV24-1,.,.,CATSDRNSNQPQHF,TGTGCCACCAGTGACAGGAATAGCAATCAGCCCCAGCATTTT
TRBJ2-1,TRBV7-8,TRBD1,many,CASSQGQGAYNEQFF,TGTGCCAGCAGCCAGGGACAGGGGGCCTACAATGAGCAGTTCTTC
TRBJ1-2,TRBV29-1,.,many,CSVEEGYGYTF,TGCAGCGTTGAAGAGGGCTATGGCTACACCTTC
TRBJ2-5,TRBV7-2,.,.,CASSSQPGSETQYF,TGTGCCAGCAGCTCCCAGCCGGGTTCAGAGACCCAGTACTTC
TRBJ2-5,TRBV9,TRBD2,.,CASSVVGSGGSQETQYF,TGTGCCAGCAGCGTAGTTGGTAGCGGGGGGTCCCAAGAGACCCAGTACTTC
TRBJ2-1,TRBV9,.,few,CASSVVSRYNEQFF,TGTGCCAGCAGCGTAGTCTCTCGATACAATGAGCAGTTCTTC
TRBJ2-1,TRBV15,.,few,CATSRAGGRGWNEQFF,TGTGCCACCAGCAGAGCTGGGGGGCGCGGTTGGAATGAGCAGTTCTTC
TRBJ2-6,TRBV5-6,.,.,CASSLEGSNVLTF,TGTGCCAGCAGCTTGGAAGGATCCAACGTCCTGACTTTC
TRBJ1-3,TRBV6-6,.,many,CASSPLGNTIYF,TGTGCCAGCAGTCCCCTCGGAAACACCATATATTTT
TRBJ2-7,TRBV9,.,.,CASSAENDRSGNEQYF,TGTGCCAGCAGCGCCGAAAATGACAGAAGCGGCAACGAGCAGTACTTC
TRBJ2-5,TRBV4-1,.,.,CASSQDRGLVETQYF,TGCGCCAGCAGCCAAGATAGGGGATTGGTGGAGACCCAGTACTTC
TRBJ2-1,TRBV29-1,TRBD2,.,CSAQSGTRDEQFF,TGCAGCGCTCAATCCGGGACTAGGGATGAGCAGTTCTTC
TRBJ1-1,TRBV20-1,.,few,CSARAGAWNTEAFF,TGCAGTGCTAGGGCCGGGGCGTGGAACACTGAAGCTTTCTTT
TRBJ2-6,TRBV28,TRBD2,.,CASSLLRGADFSGANVLTF,TGTGCCAGCAGTTTATTGCGGGGGGCCGACTTCTCTGGGGCCAACGTCCTGACTTTC
TRBJ1-4,TRBV6-5,.,.,CASSFDPGYEKLFF,TGTGCCAGCAGTTTCGACCCCGGGTATGAAAAACTGTTTTTT
TRBJ2-7,TRBV28,.,many,CASSLVAEPSYEQYF,TGTGCCAGCAGTTTAGTAGCGGAGCCCTCCTACGAGCAGTACTTC
TRBJ1-2,TRBV28,.,many,CASSAGYGYTF,TGTGCCAGCAGCGCAGGGTATGGCTACACCTTC
TRBJ2-1,TRBV29-1,.,.,CSVEDTSDEQFF,TGCAGCGTTGAAGATACCTCAGATGAGCAGTTCTTC
TRBJ1-2,TRBV20-1,TRBD1,once,CSGLDRVYGYTF,TGCAGTGGCTTGGACAGGGTCTATGGCTACACCTTC
TRBJ2-2,TRBV29-1,TRBD1,few,CSVTGWRGTGELFF,TGCAGCGTGACAGGGTGGCGCGGCACCGGGGAGCTGTTTTTT
TRBJ2-7,TRBV21-1,.,.,CASSKGGTGSYEQYF,TGTGCCAGCAGCAAAGGGGGGACAGGGAGCTACGAGCAGTACTTC
TRBJ2-1,TRBV29-1,.,few,CSVEDLTEYNEQFF,TGCAGCGTTGAAGATTTGACAGAATACAATGAGCAGTTCTTC
TRBJ2-7,TRBV29-1,TRBD1,.,CSVEDRDRADEQYF,TGCAGCGTTGAAGATCGGGACAGGGCGGACGAGCAGTACTTC
TRBJ2-2,TRBV29-1,.,.,CSVYAPANTGELFF,TGCAGCGTTTACGCCCCCGCGAACACCGGGGAGCTGTTTTTT
TRBJ2-2,TRBV6-2/TRBV6-3,.,.,CASYELGTGELFF,TGTGCCAGCTACGAGCTGGGAACCGGGGAGCTGTTTTTT
TRBJ2-1,TRBV7-2,TRBD1,.,CASSSTGDYNEQFF,TGTGCCAGCAGCTCTACAGGGGACTACAATGAGCAGTTCTTC
TRBJ1-4,TRBV9,.,.,CASSVSLGEKLFF,TGTGCCAGCAGCGTCTCCCTCGGTGAAAAACTGTTTTTT
TRBJ2-5,TRBV5-1,.,few,CASSLNRLGQETQYF,TGCGCCAGCAGCTTGAACCGATTAGGCCAAGAGACCCAGTACTTC
TRBJ2-7,TRBV7-9,.,few,CASSLDEQYEQYF,TGTGCCAGCAGCTTAGATGAGCAATACGAGCAGTACTTC
TRBJ2-4,TRBV12-3/TRBV12-4,.,.,CASKGEGVAKNIQYF,TGTGCCAGCAAGGGTGAAGGGGTAGCCAAAAACATTCAGTACTTC
TRBJ2-2,TRBV7-2,.,few,CASSFTRDTGELFF,TGTGCCAGCAGCTTTACCAGGGACACCGGGGAGCTGTTTTTT
TRBJ2-7,TRBV13,.,.,CASSPSEGLHEQYF,TGTGCCAGCAGCCCATCGGAGGGGCTACACGAGCAGTACTTC
TRBJ2-7,TRBV18,.,.,CASSLVGTDEQYF,TGTGCCAGCTCACTAGTAGGGACCGACGAGCAGTACTTC
TRBJ2-7,TRBV10-3,TRBD2,few,CAISETLASYEQYF,TGTGCCATCAGTGAGACACTAGCGTCCTACGAGCAGTACTTC
TRBJ1-3,TRBV10-3,.,.,CAISPQLLSEAGGNTIYF,TGTGCCATCAGCCCTCAGCTATTGTCTGAAGCAGGGGGAAACACCATATATTTT
TRBJ2-3,TRBV20-1,TRBD1,once,CSASPGQPSDTQYF,TGCAGTGCTAGCCCGGGACAGCCATCAGATACGCAGTATTTT
TRBJ2-1,TRBV5-5,.,few,CASSYRGANEQFF,TGTGCCAGCAGCTACCGGGGGGCTAATGAGCAGTTCTTC
TRBJ1-4,TRBV4-3,.,few,CASSQEPPGLNEKLFF,TGCGCCAGCAGCCAAGAACCACCAGGGTTAAATGAAAAACTGTTTTTT
TRBJ2-1,TRBV6-5,TRBD2,.,CASSYSGLAGGLRSNEQFF,TGTGCCAGCAGTTACTCTGGACTAGCGGGGGGGTTGCGGTCTAATGAGCAGTTCTTC
TRBJ2-2,TRBV5-6,.,.,CASSFDRGANTGELFF,TGTGCCAGCAGCTTCGATCGGGGCGCGAACACCGGGGAGCTGTTTTTT
TRBJ2-5,TRBV5-1,TRBD1,many,CASSLQGQGSWETQYF,TGCGCCAGCAGCTTGCAAGGACAGGGGTCTTGGGAGACCCAGTACTTC
TRBJ2-7,TRBV20-1,TRBD1,few,CSPRDRGSYEQYF,TGCAGTCCCCGGGACAGGGGATCCTACGAGCAGTACTTC
TRBJ2-3,TRBV30,.,few,CAWSKSRQETDTQYF,TGTGCCTGGAGTAAGAGTCGCCAGGAGACAGATACGCAGTATTTT
TRBJ2-5,TRBV12-3/TRBV12-4,TRBD1,.,CASSSGTAMEETQYF,TGTGCCAGCAGCTCAGGGACAGCAATGGAGGAGACCCAGTACTTC
TRBJ1-4,TRBV29-1,.,few,CSVRTVGEKLFF,TGCAGCGTCAGGACAGTCGGTGAAAAACTGTTTTTT
TRBJ2-1,TRBV7-3,TRBD2,.,CASSLVGGGYNEQFF,TGTGCCAGCAGCTTAGTCGGGGGGGGCTACAATGAGCAGTTCTTC
TRBJ2-7,TRBV28,.,.,CASRWGALSYEQYF,TGTGCCAGCCGGTGGGGGGCCTTATCCTACGAGCAGTACTTC
TRBJ2-1,TRBV7-2,.,few,CASSLSRLDEQFF,TGTGCCAGCAGCTTATCAAGGCTGGATGAGCAGTTCTTC
TRBJ2-5,TRBV7-3,TRBD1,few,CASSVNRGQETQYF,TGTGCCAGCAGCGTAAACAGGGGGCAAGAGACCCAGTACTTC
TRBJ1-1,TRBV3-1,.,few,CASSRKQGVTEAFF,TGTGCCAGCAGCCGCAAACAGGGAGTGACTGAAGCTTTCTTT
TRBJ2-1,TRBV9,.,.,CASSPLSSYNEQFF,TGTGCCAGCAGCCCATTGAGCTCCTACAATGAGCAGTTCTTC